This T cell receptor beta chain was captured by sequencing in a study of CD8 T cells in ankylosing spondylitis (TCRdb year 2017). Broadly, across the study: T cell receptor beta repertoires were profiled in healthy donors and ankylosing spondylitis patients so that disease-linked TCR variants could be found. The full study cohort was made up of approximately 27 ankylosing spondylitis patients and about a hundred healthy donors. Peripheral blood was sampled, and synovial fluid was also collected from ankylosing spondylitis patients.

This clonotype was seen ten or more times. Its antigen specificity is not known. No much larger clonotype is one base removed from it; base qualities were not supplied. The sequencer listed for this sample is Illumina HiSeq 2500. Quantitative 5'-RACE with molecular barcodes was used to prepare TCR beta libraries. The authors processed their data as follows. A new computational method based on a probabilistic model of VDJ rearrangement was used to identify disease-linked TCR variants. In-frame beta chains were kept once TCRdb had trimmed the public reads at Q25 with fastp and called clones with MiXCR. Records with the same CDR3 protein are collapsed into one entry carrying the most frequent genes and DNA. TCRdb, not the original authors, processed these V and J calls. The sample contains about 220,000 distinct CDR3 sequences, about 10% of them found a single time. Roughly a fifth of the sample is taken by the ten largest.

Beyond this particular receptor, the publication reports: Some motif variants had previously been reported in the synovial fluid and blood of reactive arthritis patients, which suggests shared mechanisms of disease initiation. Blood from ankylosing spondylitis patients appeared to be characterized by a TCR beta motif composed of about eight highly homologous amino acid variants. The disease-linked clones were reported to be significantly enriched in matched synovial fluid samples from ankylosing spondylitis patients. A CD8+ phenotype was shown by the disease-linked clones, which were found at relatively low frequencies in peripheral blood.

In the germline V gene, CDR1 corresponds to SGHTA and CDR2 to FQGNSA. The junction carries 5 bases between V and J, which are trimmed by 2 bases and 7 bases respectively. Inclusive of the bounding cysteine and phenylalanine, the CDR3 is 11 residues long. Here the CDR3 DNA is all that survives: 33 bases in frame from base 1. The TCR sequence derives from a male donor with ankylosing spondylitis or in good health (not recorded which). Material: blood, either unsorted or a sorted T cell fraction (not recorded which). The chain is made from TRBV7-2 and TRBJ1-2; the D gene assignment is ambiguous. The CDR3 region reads CASSLSFGYTF. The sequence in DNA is TGTGCCAGCAGCTTATCTTTTGGCTACACCTTC.